This TCR beta chain was obtained from a study of blood T cell repertoires in COVID-19. The overall study: PBMCs, B-cell-depleted T cells, or T cells provided the cDNA or gDNA that made up the material.

Assay used: immunoSEQ multiplex PCR; TCRdb lists only in-frame clones, some missing. There are around 250,000 clones in the sample; approximately 82% occur only once, and roughly 8.6% lies in the top ten. This clone was detected once. CDR1 is MNHNY and CDR2 is SVGAGI in the germline V gene (reference sequence). V lost 2 bases and J 2 bases, leaving 15 bases between the germline ends. CDR3 length: 16 residues. Sequencing was carried out using peripheral blood. This TCR derives from a man in his forties with active or convalescent COVID-19. The V call is TRBV6-6, the J call TRBJ1-2, with a weak D call TRBD1 (5 bases). The CDR3 protein is CASSYPDQGSNYGYTF. In nucleotides, the CDR3 is TGTGCCAGCAGTTACCCAGATCAGGGTTCGAACTATGGCTACACCTTC.